This T cell receptor beta chain emerged from a study of PD-L1 blockade in urothelial cancer. Study-level findings and limits: Durable benefit accompanied greater 3-week expansion of tumor-associated blood clones.

On this clone: As yet, its antigen is unknown.

V trimming: 1 base; J trimming: 2 bases; junction bases outside the gene matches: 0. CDR3 length equals 14 residues. CDR1 and CDR2 (germline): SGHRS, YFSETQ. This table comes from immunoSEQ multiplex PCR, and its TCRdb copy is limited to in-frame clones, with some not included. The table records about 120,000 clones, approximately 85% of them present only once. Time point given: peripheral blood 6 weeks after treatment start. The rearrangement joins TRBV5-1 to TRBJ2-7; 10 nucleotides line up with TRBD2. This material consisted of PBMCs, taken around atezolizumab (anti-PD-L1) treatment. This clonotype originated in a man between 45 and 60 years old with urothelial cancer. CDR3 region: CASSLSGRAYEQYF. The CDR3 DNA reads as TGCGCCAGCAGCTTGAGCGGGAGGGCCTACGAGCAGTACTTC.